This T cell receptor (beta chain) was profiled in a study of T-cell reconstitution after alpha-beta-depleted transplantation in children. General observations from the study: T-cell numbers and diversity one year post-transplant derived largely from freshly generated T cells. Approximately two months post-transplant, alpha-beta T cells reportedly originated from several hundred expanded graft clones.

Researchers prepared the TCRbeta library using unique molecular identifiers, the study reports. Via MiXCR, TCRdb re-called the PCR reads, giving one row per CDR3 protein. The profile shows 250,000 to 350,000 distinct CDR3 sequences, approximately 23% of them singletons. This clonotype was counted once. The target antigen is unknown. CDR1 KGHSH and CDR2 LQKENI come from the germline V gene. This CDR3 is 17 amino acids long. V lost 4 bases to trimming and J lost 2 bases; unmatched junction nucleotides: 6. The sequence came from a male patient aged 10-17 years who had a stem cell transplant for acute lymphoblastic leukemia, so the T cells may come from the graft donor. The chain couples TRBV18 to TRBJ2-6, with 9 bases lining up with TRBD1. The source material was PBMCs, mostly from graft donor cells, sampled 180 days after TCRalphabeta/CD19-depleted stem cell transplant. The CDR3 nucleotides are TGTGCCAGCTCACAACAGGGGGCTAAAGCTGGGGCCAACGTCCTGACTTTC. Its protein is CASSQQGAKAGANVLTF.